Listed below are T cell receptor beta chains from one sample, sequenced in a study of CD8 T cells in Susac syndrome. In TCRdb, the immunoSEQ multiplex PCR reads were re-called with MiXCR into one record per CDR3 protein. This sample has roughly 50,000 distinct CDR3 sequences, with around 93% found just once. Material: CD8+ T cells from PBMCs. Receptors originate from a human donor in good health. Each CDR3 is given with its conserved first and last residue. A D gene is named only where the DNA matches it firmly. Part of the rows lack a size; the others show once, few, many or a class for expanded clones.

j_call | v_call | cdr3_length | d_call | clone_size | cdr3_aa | cdr3_nt
TRBJ2-1 | TRBV27 | 13 | TRBD2 | once | CASTGEGGDEQFF | TGTGCCAGCACGGGGGAGGGAGGGGATGAGCAGTTCTTC
TRBJ1-1 | TRBV7-9 | 13 | NA | NA | CASSRTESTEAFF | TGTGCCAGCAGCCGCACAGAGTCCACTGAAGCTTTCTTT
TRBJ1-5 | TRBV19 | 15 | TRBD1 | NA | CASSPGTASNQPQHF | TGTGCCAGTAGTCCCGGGACAGCGTCCAATCAGCCCCAGCATTTT
TRBJ2-7 | TRBV27 | 19 | NA | NA | CASSSLTKGYGRDDYEQYF | TGTGCCAGCAGTTCCTTGACTAAAGGGTACGGGCGGGATGACTACGAGCAGTACTTC
TRBJ1-1 | TRBV16 | 15 | NA | NA | CASSQAGSVNTEAFF | TGTGCCAGCAGCCAAGCAGGGTCAGTGAACACTGAAGCTTTCTTT
TRBJ2-2 | TRBV12-3/TRBV12-4 | 12 | NA | NA | CASSLSLGSCFF | NA
TRBJ2-7 | TRBV3-1 | 15 | TRBD1 | NA | CASSPGQGSFAEQYF | TGTGCCAGCAGCCCGGGACAGGGTAGTTTCGCCGAGCAGTACTTC
TRBJ1-2 | TRBV19 | 14 | NA | NA | CASSNPDTQYGYTF | TGTGCCAGTAGTAACCCGGACACGCAATATGGCTACACCTTC
TRBJ2-1 | TRBV3-1 | 19 | TRBD2 | NA | CASSQNALAGETSYNEQFF | TGTGCCAGCAGCCAAAACGCTCTAGCGGGAGAGACCTCCTACAATGAGCAGTTCTTC
TRBJ2-7 | TRBV3-1 | 16 | NA | few | CASSQDGRRARDEQYF | TGTGCCAGCAGCCAAGATGGCAGGAGGGCTCGGGACGAGCAGTACTTC
TRBJ2-3 | TRBV12-3/TRBV12-4 | 15 | TRBD2 | NA | CASSLAWSGRNTQYF | TGTGCCAGCAGTTTAGCGTGGAGCGGGAGAAATACGCAGTATTTT
TRBJ2-1 | TRBV6-2/TRBV6-3 | 18 | NA | NA | CASSPRDSSLRLAGGQFF | TGTGCCAGCAGCCCCCGGGACAGTTCCTTGAGGCTAGCGGGCGGGCAGTTCTTC
TRBJ2-1 | TRBV6-4 | 16 | TRBD1 | NA | CASIYPSGTGDGEQFF | TGTGCCAGCATTTACCCCTCGGGGACAGGCGACGGTGAGCAGTTCTTC
TRBJ2-2 | TRBV3-1 | 14 | TRBD2 | NA | CASSQQAGGGELFF | TGTGCCAGCAGCCAACAGGCGGGGGGCGGGGAGCTGTTTTTT
TRBJ1-3 | TRBV27 | 14 | NA | NA | CASSPQGLGNTIYF | TGTGCCAGCAGTCCACAGGGTCTCGGAAACACCATATATTTT
TRBJ2-1 | TRBV2 | 13 | NA | NA | CASGDVAYNEQFF | TGTGCCAGCGGGGACGTTGCCTACAATGAGCAGTTCTTC
TRBJ2-1 | TRBV6-2/TRBV6-3 | 15 | NA | NA | CASSYSGTGINEQFF | TGTGCCAGCAGTTACTCGGGAACAGGGATCAATGAGCAGTTCTTC
TRBJ2-7 | TRBV7-9 | 12 | NA | NA | CASSPMNPEQYF | TGTGCCAGCAGCCCCATGAATCCCGAGCAGTACTTC
TRBJ1-3 | TRBV29-1 | 14 | NA | NA | CSVWTAGSGNTIYF | TGCAGCGTGTGGACAGCAGGCTCTGGAAACACCATATATTTT
TRBJ2-3 | TRBV28 | 17 | NA | NA | CASSANHKLEGGDTQYF | TGTGCCAGCAGCGCTAACCACAAATTAGAGGGGGGAGATACGCAGTATTTT
TRBJ1-2 | TRBV14 | 15 | NA | NA | CASSQGSHRANGYTF | TGTGCCAGCAGCCAAGGATCGCACAGGGCGAATGGCTACACCTTC
TRBJ2-1 | TRBV27 | 14 | TRBD2 | NA | CASSPGTRSHEQFF | TGTGCCAGCAGTCCGGGGACTAGATCACATGAGCAGTTCTTC
TRBJ2-3 | TRBV29-1 | 10 | NA | NA | CSGEADTQYF | TGCAGCGGGGAGGCAGATACGCAGTATTTT
TRBJ1-4 | TRBV6-5 | 16 | TRBD1 | NA | CASSYSYRGRFEKLFF | TGTGCCAGCAGTTACTCGTACAGGGGGCGCTTTGAAAAACTGTTTTTT
TRBJ2-1 | TRBV7-9 | 16 | NA | once | CASSSWEVASTGEQFF | TGTGCCAGCAGCTCCTGGGAGGTAGCGAGCACCGGCGAGCAGTTCTTC
TRBJ2-3 | TRBV29-1 | 13 | TRBD2 | NA | CSVDAGDADTQYF | TGCAGCGTTGATGCGGGAGACGCAGATACGCAGTATTTT
TRBJ2-5 | TRBV7-9 | 15 | TRBD1 | NA | CASSFGGQGKETQYF | TGTGCCAGCAGCTTCGGGGGACAGGGAAAAGAGACCCAGTACTTC
TRBJ1-2 | TRBV6-2/TRBV6-3 | 12 | NA | NA | CASRGHPEDYTF | TGTGCCAGCAGGGGACACCCGGAGGACTACACCTTC
TRBJ2-2 | TRBV27 | 15 | NA | NA | CASKTGQQPTGELFF | TGTGCCAGCAAGACTGGACAGCAACCCACCGGGGAGCTGTTTTTT
TRBJ1-4 | TRBV5-5 | 16 | TRBD1 | NA | CASSLVSQGDREKLFF | TGTGCCAGCAGCTTGGTATCCCAGGGGGATCGTGAAAAACTGTTTTTT
TRBJ2-1 | TRBV5-1 | 17 | NA | few | CASSLGLYAVLYDEQFF | TGCGCCAGCAGCTTGGGTTTGTACGCTGTGCTTTACGATGAGCAGTTCTTC
TRBJ2-1 | TRBV4-1 | 23 | TRBD2 | NA | CASSQPGQGTSGRMGQSYNEQFF | TGCGCCAGCAGCCAACCGGGACAGGGGACTAGCGGGAGGATGGGACAGTCCTACAATGAGCAGTTCTTC
TRBJ2-1 | TRBV30 | 15 | NA | NA | CAWAPPAGTSWEQFF | TGTGCCTGGGCACCCCCAGCGGGTACCTCATGGGAGCAGTTCTTC
TRBJ2-7 | TRBV4-1 | 14 | NA | NA | CASSQGTPSYEQYF | TGCGCCAGCAGCCAAGGGACGCCATCCTACGAGCAGTACTTC
TRBJ2-5 | TRBV23-1 | 16 | TRBD1 | NA | CASSRATTGWGETQYF | TGCGCCAGCAGTCGAGCGACGACAGGGTGGGGGGAGACCCAGTACTTC
TRBJ2-5 | TRBV6-1 | 11 | NA | few | CASSAWPTQYF | TGTGCCAGCAGTGCTTGGCCCACCCAGTACTTC
TRBJ2-7 | TRBV4-3 | 15 | NA | NA | CASSQEPGRAHEQYF | TGCGCCAGCAGCCAAGAACCCGGTAGGGCACACGAGCAGTACTTC
TRBJ2-7 | TRBV6-1 | 13 | NA | once | CASSETATYEQYF | TGTGCCAGCAGTGAGACAGCAACCTACGAGCAGTACTTC
TRBJ2-1 | TRBV12-5 | 15 | NA | NA | CASGPSTAPYNEQFF | TGTGCTAGTGGTCCTAGCACGGCTCCTTACAATGAGCAGTTCTTC
TRBJ2-7 | TRBV7-6 | 13 | NA | NA | CASSLATGGEQYF | TGTGCCAGCAGCTTAGCGACAGGAGGCGAGCAGTACTTC
TRBJ2-3 | TRBV9 | 14 | NA | NA | CASSVSRERDTQYF | TGTGCCAGCAGCGTTTCACGGGAGAGGGATACGCAGTATTTT
TRBJ2-7 | TRBV7-8 | 14 | TRBD2 | NA | CASSPSGVSYEQYF | TGTGCCAGCAGCCCCAGCGGGGTCTCCTACGAGCAGTACTTC
TRBJ1-1 | TRBV29-1 | 12 | NA | NA | CSVEPMNTEAFF | TGCAGCGTTGAACCGATGAACACTGAAGCTTTCTTT
TRBJ2-7 | TRBV6-2/TRBV6-3 | 14 | TRBD2 | NA | CASSQTSASYEQYF | TGTGCCAGCAGTCAGACTAGCGCCTCCTACGAGCAGTACTTC
TRBJ2-1 | TRBV30 | 12 | TRBD2 | NA | CAWSLGGDEQFF | TGTGCCTGGAGCCTGGGGGGGGATGAGCAGTTCTTC
TRBJ1-1 | TRBV20-1 | 15 | TRBD1 | NA | CSATGQEGYHTEAFF | TGCAGTGCTACGGGACAGGAAGGGTATCACACTGAAGCTTTCTTT
TRBJ1-2 | TRBV29-1 | 11 | NA | NA | CSVVDLYGYTF | TGCAGCGTTGTCGACCTCTATGGCTACACCTTC
TRBJ2-1 | TRBV27 | 16 | NA | NA | CASSLSGGGMANEQFF | TGTGCCAGCAGTTTAAGTGGTGGCGGGATGGCCAATGAGCAGTTCTTC
TRBJ2-1 | TRBV5-1 | 16 | NA | NA | CASSVMGQGGNNEQFF | TGCGCCAGCAGCGTGATGGGTCAGGGTGGGAACAATGAGCAGTTCTTC
TRBJ2-7 | TRBV11-2 | 18 | TRBD1 | NA | CASSDTGTGGLLAYEQYF | TGTGCCAGCAGCGACACCGGGACAGGGGGCCTTTTGGCCTACGAGCAGTACTTC
TRBJ2-7 | TRBV12-3/TRBV12-4 | 11 | NA | NA | CASSFNYEQYF | TGTGCCAGCAGTTTCAATTACGAGCAGTACTTC
TRBJ2-7 | TRBV4-3 | 15 | NA | NA | CASSQDSRQLYEQYF | TGCGCCAGCAGCCAAGATAGTCGACAGCTCTACGAGCAGTACTTC
TRBJ1-2 | TRBV5-6 | 15 | NA | NA | CASSRQEEGDYGYTF | TGTGCCAGCAGCCGCCAGGAGGAGGGAGACTATGGCTACACCTTC
TRBJ2-7 | TRBV6-2/TRBV6-3 | 15 | TRBD2 | NA | CASSYSSGSSYEQYF | TGTGCCAGCAGTTACTCAAGCGGGAGCTCCTACGAGCAGTACTTC
TRBJ2-7 | TRBV30 | 14 | NA | NA | CAWSVFRGLYEQYF | TGTGCCTGGAGTGTATTTCGGGGGCTCTACGAGCAGTACTTC
TRBJ2-3 | TRBV23-1 | 15 | NA | NA | CASSPPGVGTDTQYF | TGCGCCAGCAGTCCCCCGGGGGTCGGCACAGATACGCAGTATTTT
TRBJ1-4 | TRBV7-9 | 14 | NA | NA | CASSPGIRGEKLFF | TGTGCCAGCAGCCCCGGGATCAGAGGCGAAAAACTGTTTTTT